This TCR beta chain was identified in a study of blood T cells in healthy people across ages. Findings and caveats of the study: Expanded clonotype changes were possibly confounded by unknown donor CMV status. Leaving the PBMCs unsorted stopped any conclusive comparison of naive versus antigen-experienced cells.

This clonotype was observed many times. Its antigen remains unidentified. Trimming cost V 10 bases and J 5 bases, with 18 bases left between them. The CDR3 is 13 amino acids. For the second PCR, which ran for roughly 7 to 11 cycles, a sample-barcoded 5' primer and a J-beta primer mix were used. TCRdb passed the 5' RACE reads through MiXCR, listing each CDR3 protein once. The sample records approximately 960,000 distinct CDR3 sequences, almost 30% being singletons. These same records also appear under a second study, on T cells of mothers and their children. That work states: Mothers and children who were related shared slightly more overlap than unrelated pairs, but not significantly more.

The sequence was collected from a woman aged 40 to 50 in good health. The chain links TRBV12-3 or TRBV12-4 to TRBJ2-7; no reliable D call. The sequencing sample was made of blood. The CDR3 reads CATRRQPGNEQYF. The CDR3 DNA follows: TGTGCCACCCGTCGGCAGCCGGGCAACGAGCAGTACTTC.